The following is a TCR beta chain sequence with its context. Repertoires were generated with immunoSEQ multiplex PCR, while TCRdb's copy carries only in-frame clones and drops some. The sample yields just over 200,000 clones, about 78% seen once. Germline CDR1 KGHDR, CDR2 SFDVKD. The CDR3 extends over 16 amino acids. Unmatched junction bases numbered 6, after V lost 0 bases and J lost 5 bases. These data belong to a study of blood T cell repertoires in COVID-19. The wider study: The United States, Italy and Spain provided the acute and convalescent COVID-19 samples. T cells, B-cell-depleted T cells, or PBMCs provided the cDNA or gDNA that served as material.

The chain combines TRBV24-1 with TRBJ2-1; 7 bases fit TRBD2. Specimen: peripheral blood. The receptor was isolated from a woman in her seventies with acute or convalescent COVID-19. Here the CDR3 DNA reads TGTGCCACCAGTGATTTGAAAGTGGGACTAAACAATGAGCAGTTCTTC. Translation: CATSDLKVGLNNEQFF.